The text below deals with one T cell receptor (beta chain). The antigen remains unidentified. A second PCR, run for about 7 to 12 cycles, used a sample-barcoded 5' primer plus a J-beta primer mix. TCRdb recomputed calls from the 5' RACE reads with MiXCR, one row per CDR3 protein. The data show some 1,500,000 distinct CDR3 sequences, around 40% seen once. This CDR3 has 16 amino acids. The ends were cut back, 0 bases at V and 8 bases at J, with 19 bases in the middle. In germline, CDR1 is LGHNA, CDR2 YNFKEQ. The entry originates in a study of blood T cells in healthy people across ages. General study findings and limits: Long-lived donors exceeded aged donors in naive CD4+ cells and diversity. Per million T cells, the diversity of TCR beta decreased roughly linearly as age advanced.

This TCR derives from a young woman in good health. The sample was blood. V usage is TRBV4-2 and J usage is TRBJ1-2; tentative D call: TRBD1 (5 bases). In DNA, the CDR3 is TGTGCCAGCAGCCAAGACAGGGAGTCGGCTCGCTCGGGCTACACCTTC. Residues: CASSQDRESARSGYTF.